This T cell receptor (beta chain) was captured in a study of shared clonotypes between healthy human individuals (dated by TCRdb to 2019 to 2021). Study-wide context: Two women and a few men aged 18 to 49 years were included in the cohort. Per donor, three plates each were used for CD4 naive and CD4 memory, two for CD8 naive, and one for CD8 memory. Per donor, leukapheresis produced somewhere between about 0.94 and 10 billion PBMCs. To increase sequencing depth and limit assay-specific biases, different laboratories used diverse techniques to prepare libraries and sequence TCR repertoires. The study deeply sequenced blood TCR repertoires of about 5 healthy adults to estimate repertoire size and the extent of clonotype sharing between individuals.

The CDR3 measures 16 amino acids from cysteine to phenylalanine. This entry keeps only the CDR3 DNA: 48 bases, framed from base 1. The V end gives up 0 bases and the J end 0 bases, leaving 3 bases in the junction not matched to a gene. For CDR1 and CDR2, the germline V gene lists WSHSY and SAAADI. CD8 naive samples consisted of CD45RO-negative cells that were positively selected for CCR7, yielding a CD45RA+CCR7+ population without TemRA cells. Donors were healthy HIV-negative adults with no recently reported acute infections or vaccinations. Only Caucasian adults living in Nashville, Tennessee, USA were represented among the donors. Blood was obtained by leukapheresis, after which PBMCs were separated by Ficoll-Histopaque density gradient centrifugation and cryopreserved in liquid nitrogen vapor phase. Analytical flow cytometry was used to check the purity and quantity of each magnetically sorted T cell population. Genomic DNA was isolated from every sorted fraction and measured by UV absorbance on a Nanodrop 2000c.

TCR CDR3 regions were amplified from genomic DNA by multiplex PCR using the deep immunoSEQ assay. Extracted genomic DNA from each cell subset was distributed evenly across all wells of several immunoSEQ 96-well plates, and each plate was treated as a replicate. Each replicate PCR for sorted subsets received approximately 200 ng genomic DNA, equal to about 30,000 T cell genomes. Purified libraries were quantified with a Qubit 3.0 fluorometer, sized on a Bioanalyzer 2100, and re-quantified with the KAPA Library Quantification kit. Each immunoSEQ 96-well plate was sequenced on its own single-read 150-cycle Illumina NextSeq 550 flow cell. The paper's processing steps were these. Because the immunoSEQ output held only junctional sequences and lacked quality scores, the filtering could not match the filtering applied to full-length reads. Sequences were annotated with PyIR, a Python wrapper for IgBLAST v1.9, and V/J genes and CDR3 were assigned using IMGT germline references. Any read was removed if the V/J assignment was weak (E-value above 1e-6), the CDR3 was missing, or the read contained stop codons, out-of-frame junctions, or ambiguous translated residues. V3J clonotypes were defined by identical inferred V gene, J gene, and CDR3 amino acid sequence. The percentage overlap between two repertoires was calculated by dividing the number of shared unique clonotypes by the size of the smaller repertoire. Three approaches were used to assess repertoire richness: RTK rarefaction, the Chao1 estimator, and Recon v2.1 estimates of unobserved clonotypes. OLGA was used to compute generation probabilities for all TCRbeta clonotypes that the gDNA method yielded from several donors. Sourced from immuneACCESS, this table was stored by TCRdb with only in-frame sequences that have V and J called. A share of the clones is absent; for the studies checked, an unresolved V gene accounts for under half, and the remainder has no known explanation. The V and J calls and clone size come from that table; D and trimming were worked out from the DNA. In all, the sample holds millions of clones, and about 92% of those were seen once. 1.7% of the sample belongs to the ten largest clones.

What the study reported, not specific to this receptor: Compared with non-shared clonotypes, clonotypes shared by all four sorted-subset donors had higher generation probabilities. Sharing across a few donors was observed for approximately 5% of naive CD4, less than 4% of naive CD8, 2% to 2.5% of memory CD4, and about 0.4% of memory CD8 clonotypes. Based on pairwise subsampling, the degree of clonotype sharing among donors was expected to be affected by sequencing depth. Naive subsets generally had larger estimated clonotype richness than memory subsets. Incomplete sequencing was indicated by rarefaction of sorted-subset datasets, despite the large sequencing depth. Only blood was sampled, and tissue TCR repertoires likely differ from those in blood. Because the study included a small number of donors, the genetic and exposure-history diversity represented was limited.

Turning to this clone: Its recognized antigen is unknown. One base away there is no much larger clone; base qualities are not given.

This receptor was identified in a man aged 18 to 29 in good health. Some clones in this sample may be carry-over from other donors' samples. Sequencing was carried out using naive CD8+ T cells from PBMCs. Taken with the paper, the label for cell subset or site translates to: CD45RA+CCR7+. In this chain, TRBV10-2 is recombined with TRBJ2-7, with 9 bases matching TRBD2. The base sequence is TGCGCCAGCAGTGAGTCCCTAGCGGGACGCTCCTACGAGCAGTACTTC. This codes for CASSESLAGRSYEQYF.